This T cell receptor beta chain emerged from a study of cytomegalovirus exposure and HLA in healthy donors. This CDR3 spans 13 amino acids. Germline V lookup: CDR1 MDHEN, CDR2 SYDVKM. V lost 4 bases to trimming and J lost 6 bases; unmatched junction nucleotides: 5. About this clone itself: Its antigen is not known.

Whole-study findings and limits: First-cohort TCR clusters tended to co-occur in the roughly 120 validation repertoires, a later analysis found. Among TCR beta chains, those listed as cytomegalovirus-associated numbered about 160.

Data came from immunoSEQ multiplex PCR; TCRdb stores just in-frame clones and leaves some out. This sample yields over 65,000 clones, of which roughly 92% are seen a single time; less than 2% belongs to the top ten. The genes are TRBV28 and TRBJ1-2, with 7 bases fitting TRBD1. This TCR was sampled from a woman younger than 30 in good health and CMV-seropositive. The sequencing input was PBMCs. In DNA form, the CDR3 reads TGTGCCAGCAGTTCTCATGACAGGGATGGCTACACCTTC. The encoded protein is CASSSHDRDGYTF.